Listed here is a single TCR beta chain. The data were taken from a study of cytomegalovirus exposure and HLA in healthy donors. Primers included in the PCR were 60 Vbeta and 13 Jbeta primers. The assay was immunoSEQ multiplex PCR, and TCRdb's table has in-frame clones only and misses some. In the table there are about 52,000 clones, roughly 72% of which are singletons. Trimming cost V 1 base and J 3 bases, with 11 bases left between them. Germline-derived CDR1 and CDR2 are SGHRS and YFSETQ. CDR3 length: 15 residues. The TCR sequence derives from a woman between 45 and 60 years old in good health and CMV-seronegative. The chain recombines TRBV5-1 with TRBJ1-5; no definite D call. The sequenced material came from PBMCs. Written as DNA, the CDR3 is TGCGCCAGCAGCTTGTGGTCCGGTTCCAATCAGCCCCAGCATTTT. Translating gives CASSLWSGSNQPQHF. The full variable domain, rest sourced from reference TRBV5-1 and TRBJ1-5, is KAGVTQTPRYLIKTRGQQVTLSCSPISGHRSVSWYQQTPGQGLQFLFEYFSETQRNKGNFPGRFSGRQFSNSRSEMNVSTLELGDSALYLCASSLWSGSNQPQHFGDGTRLSIL.